Given below is one TCR beta chain in context. Its antigen remains unknown. The donors were members of the validation cohort, which comprised 90 to 150 subjects and was separate from the first cohort of 666 subjects. Libraries were prepared by immunoSEQ multiplex PCR; TCRdb keeps only in-frame clonotypes and omits some of them. The sample holds 150,000 to 200,000 clones; about 82% are singletons and the top ten take roughly 1.5%. The CDR3 has 17 residues. Trimming at V came to 3 bases and at J to 7 bases, leaving 16 bases not matched to a gene. Germline V gene data show CDR1 as SGHRS and CDR2 as YFSETQ. The data originate from a study of cytomegalovirus exposure and HLA in healthy donors. Study-wide points: With high specificity and sensitivity, the classifier reportedly diagnosed cytomegalovirus status. A subsequent analysis found that TCR clusters from the first cohort also tended to co-occur in the approximately 110 validation repertoires, with approximately 94% of cluster scores above 0.

Sequencing was done on a sample of PBMCs. The chain has TRBV5-1 and TRBJ2-1; 7 bases match TRBD2. This clonotype was obtained from a woman under 30 in good health and CMV-seronegative. Here the CDR3 DNA reads TGCGCCAGCAGCTCGGAGACTAGCCAATTTCTGGGAAATGAGCAGTTCTTC. The encoded protein is CASSSETSQFLGNEQFF.